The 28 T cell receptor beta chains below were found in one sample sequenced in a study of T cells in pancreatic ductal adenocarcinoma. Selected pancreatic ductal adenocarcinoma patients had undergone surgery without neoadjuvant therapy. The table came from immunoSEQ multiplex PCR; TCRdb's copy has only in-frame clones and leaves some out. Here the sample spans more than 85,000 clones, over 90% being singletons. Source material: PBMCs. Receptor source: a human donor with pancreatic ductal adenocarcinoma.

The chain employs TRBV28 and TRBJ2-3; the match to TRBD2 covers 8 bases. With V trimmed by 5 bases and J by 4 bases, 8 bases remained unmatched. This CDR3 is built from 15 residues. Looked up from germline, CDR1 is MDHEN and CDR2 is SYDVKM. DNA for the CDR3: TGTGCCAGCAGTGCCTCCGGGACTAGAGCAGATACGCAGTATTTT. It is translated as CASSASGTRADTQYF.

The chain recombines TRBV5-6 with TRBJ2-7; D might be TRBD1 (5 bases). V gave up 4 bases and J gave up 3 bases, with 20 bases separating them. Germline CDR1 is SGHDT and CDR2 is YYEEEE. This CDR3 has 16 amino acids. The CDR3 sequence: CASSLYGATSLYEQYF. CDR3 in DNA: TGTGCCAGCAGCCTTTATGGGGCAACCAGTCTCTACGAGCAGTACTTC. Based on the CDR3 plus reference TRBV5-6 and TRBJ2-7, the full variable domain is DAGVTQSPTHLIKTRGQQVTLRCSPKSGHDTVSWYQQALGQGPQFIFQYYEEEERQRGNFPDRFSGHQFPNYSSELNVNALLLGDSALYLCASSLYGATSLYEQYFGPGTRLTVT.

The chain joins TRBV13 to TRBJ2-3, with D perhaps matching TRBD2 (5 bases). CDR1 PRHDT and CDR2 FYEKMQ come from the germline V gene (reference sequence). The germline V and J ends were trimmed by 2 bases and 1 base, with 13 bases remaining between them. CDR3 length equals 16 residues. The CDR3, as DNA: TGTGCCAGCAGCTTAAGTCTACTAGGAGGCACAGATACGCAGTATTTT. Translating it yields CASSLSLLGGTDTQYF.

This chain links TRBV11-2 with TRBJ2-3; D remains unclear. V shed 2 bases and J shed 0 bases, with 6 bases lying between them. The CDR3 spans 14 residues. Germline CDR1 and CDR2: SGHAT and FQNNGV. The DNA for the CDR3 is TGTGCCAGCAGCTTAATTCGGAGCACAGATACGCAGTATTTT. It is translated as CASSLIRSTDTQYF.

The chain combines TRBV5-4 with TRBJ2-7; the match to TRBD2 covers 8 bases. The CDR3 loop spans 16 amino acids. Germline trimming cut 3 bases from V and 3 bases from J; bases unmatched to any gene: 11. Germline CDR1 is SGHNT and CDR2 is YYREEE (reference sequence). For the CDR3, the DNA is TGTGCCAGCAGCTGGGGGGGTACTAGCGGCATCTACGAGCAGTACTTC. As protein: CASSWGGTSGIYEQYF.

The CDR3 DNA follows: TGTGCCAGCAGTAGTAGCGGGCTTCGGAGAATCAGGGGAGTCGAGCAGTACTTC. As protein: CASSSSGLRRIRGVEQYF. The chain has TRBV28 and TRBJ2-7, with a weak D call TRBD2 (7 bases). This CDR3 region has 18 residues. The germline CDR1 and CDR2 sequences are MDHEN and SYDVKM. V lost 5 bases to trimming and J lost 6 bases, with 29 bases between them.

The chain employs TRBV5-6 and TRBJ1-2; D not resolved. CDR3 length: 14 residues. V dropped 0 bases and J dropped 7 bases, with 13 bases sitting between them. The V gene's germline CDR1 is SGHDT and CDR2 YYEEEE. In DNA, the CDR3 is TGTGCCAGCAGCTTGGTTGGGCCCCCGACTGGCTACACCTTC. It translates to CASSLVGPPTGYTF.

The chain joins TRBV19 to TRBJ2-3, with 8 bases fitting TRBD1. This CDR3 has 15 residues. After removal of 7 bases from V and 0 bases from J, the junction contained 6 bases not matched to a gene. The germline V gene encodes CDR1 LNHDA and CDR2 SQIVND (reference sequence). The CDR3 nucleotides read TGTGCCAGTATGAGACAGGGGACTAGCACAGATACGCAGTATTTT. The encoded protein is CASMRQGTSTDTQYF.

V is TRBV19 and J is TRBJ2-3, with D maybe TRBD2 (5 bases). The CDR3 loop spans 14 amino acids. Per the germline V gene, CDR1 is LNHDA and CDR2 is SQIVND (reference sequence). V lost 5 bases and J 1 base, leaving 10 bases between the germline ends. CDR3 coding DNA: TGTGCCAGTAGTGAGGGAGCCGGCACAGATACGCAGTATTTT. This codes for CASSEGAGTDTQYF.

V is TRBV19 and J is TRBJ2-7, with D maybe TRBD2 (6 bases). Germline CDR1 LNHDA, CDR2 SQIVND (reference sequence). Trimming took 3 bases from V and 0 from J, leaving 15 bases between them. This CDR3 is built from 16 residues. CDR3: CASSMEGLGASYEQYF. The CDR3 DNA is TGTGCCAGTAGTATGGAGGGTCTTGGGGCCTCCTACGAGCAGTACTTC.

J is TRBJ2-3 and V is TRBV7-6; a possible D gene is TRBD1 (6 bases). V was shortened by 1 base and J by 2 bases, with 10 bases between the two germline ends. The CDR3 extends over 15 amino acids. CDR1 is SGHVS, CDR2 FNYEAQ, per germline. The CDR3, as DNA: TGTGCCAGCAGCTTAGGGGACACCTTCACAGATACGCAGTATTTT. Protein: CASSLGDTFTDTQYF.

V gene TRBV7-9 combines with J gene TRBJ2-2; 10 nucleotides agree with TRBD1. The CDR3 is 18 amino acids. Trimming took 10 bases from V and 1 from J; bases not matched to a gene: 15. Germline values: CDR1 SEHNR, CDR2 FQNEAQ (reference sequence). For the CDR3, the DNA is TGTGCCAACTCCGGGGACAGGGGCTCTAGTAGGAACACCGGGGAGCTGTTTTTT. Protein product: CANSGDRGSSRNTGELFF.

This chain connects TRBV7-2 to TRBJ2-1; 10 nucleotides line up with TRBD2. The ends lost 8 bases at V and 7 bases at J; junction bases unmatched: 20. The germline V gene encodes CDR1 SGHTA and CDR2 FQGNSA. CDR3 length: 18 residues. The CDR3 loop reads CASAGGRTSGIMLNEQFF. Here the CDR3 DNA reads TGTGCCAGCGCCGGGGGGAGGACTAGCGGAATAATGCTAAATGAGCAGTTCTTC.

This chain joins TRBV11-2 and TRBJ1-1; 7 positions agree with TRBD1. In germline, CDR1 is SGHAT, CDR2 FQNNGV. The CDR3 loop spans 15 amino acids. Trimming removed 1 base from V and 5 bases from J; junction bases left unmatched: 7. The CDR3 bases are TGTGCCAGCAGCTTAGTTAGGGGGCTTTGGACTGAAGCTTTCTTT. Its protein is CASSLVRGLWTEAFF.

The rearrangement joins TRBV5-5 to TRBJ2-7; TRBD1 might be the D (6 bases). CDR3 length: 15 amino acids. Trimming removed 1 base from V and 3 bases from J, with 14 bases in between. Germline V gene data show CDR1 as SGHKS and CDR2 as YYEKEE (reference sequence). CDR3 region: CASSLRQGQGYEQYF. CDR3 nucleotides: TGTGCCAGCAGCTTGCGGCAGGGGCAGGGCTACGAGCAGTACTTC.

CDR3 protein: CASTQRGVPNYGYTF. As DNA, the CDR3 is TGTGCCAGCACTCAACGGGGGGTCCCCAACTATGGCTACACCTTC. The chain is built from TRBV6-5 and TRBJ1-2; D perhaps matches TRBD1 (5 bases). Deletions cut 7 bases from V and 2 bases from J, with 17 bases between. The CDR3 has 15 amino acids. CDR1 MNHEY and CDR2 SVGAGI come from the germline V gene.

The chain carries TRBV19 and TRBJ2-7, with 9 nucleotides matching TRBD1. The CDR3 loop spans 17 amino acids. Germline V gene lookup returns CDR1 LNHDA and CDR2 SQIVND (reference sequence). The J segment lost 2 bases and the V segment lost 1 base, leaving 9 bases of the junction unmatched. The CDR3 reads CASSIVSGTGRTYEQYF. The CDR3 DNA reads TGTGCCAGTAGTATAGTGTCCGGGACAGGGCGGACCTACGAGCAGTACTTC.

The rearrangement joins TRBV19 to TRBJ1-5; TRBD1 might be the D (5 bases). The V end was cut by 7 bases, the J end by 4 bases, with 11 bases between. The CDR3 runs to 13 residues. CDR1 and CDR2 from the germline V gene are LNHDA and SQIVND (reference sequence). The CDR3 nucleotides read TGTGCCAGTACGGGGGTTGGGAATCAGCCCCAGCATTTT. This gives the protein CASTGVGNQPQHF.

The CDR3, as DNA: TGTGCCAGCAGTTTAAACCGACTAGCAAGCACAGATACGCAGTATTTT. This sequence encodes CASSLNRLASTDTQYF. The chain joins TRBV6-6 to TRBJ2-3; 7 nucleotides match TRBD2. Trimming at V came to 4 bases and at J to 0 bases, leaving 7 bases not matched to a gene. Germline V CDR1 and CDR2: MNHNY, SVGAGI (reference sequence). The CDR3 runs 16 residues.

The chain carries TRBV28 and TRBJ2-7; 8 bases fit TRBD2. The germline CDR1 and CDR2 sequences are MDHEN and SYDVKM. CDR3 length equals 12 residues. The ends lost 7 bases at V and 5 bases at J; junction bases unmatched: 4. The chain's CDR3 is CASTRGGHEQYF. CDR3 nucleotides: TGTGCCAGCACCCGGGGGGGCCACGAGCAGTACTTC.

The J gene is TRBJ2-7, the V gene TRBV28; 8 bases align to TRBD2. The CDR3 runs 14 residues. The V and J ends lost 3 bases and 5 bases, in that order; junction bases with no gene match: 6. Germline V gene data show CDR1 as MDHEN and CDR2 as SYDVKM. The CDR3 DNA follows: TGTGCCAGCAGTTTGGCATCTAGCGGGCACGAGCAGTACTTC. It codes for CASSLASSGHEQYF.

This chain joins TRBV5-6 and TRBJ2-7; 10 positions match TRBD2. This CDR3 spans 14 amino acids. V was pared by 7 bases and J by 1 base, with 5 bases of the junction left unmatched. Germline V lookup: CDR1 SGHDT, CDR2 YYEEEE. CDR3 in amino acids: CASGIAGGSYEQYF. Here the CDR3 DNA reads TGTGCCAGCGGAATAGCGGGAGGATCCTACGAGCAGTACTTC.

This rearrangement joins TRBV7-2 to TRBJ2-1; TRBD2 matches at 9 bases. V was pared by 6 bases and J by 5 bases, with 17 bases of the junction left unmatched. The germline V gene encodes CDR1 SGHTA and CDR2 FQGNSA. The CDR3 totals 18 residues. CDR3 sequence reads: CASRSRGARLAGNNEQFF. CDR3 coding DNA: TGTGCCAGCAGGTCCCGGGGGGCGCGGCTAGCGGGGAACAATGAGCAGTTCTTC.

For the CDR3, the DNA is TGTGCCACCCAAATCTACGAGCAGTACTTC. Translating it yields CATQIYEQYF. This rearrangement joins TRBV2 to TRBJ2-7; D gene unclear. Germline V gene sequence: CDR1 SNHLY, CDR2 FYNNEI. The V and J ends lost 10 bases and 3 bases respectively, with 7 bases between them. CDR3 length: 10 amino acids.

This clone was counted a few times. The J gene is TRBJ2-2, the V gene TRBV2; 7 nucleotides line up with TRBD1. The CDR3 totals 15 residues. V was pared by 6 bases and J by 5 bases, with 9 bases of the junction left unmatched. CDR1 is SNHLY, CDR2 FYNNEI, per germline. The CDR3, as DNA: TGTGCCAGCAGGGACGACAGGGTCGGGACCGGGGAGCTGTTTTTT. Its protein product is CASRDDRVGTGELFF. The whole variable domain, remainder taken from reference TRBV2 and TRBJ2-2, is EPEVTQTPSHQVTQMGQEVILRCVPISNHLYFYWYRQILGQKVEFLVSFYNNEISEKSEIFDDQFSVERPDGSNFTLKIRSTKLEDSAMYFCASRDDRVGTGELFFGEGSRLTVL.

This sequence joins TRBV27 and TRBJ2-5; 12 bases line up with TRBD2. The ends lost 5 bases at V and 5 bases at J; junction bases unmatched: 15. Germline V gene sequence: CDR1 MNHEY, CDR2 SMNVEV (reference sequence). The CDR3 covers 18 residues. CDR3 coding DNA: TGTGCCAGCAGTCTAGAGGGCCCGACTAGCGGGAGTCTGGAGACCCAGTACTTC. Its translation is CASSLEGPTSGSLETQYF.

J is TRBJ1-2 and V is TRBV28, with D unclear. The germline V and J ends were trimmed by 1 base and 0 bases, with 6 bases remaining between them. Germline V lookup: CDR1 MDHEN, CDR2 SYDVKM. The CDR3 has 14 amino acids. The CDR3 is CASSLSGTNYGYTF. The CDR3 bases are TGTGCCAGCAGTTTATCGGGGACTAACTATGGCTACACCTTC.

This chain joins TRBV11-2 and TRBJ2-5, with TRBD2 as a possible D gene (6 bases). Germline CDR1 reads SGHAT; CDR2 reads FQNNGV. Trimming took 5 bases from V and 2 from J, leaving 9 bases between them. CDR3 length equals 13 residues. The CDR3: CASSQGLQETQYF. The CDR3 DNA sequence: TGTGCCAGCAGCCAGGGACTGCAAGAGACCCAGTACTTC.